The 26 T cell receptor beta chains reported below all come from one sample, sequenced in a study of blood T cell repertoires in COVID-19. The table came from immunoSEQ multiplex PCR; TCRdb's copy has only in-frame clones and leaves some out. The sample has some 200,000 clones, roughly 82% seen once. What was sequenced was PBMCs or T cells enriched from blood (not recorded which). Receptor source: a woman in her sixties or seventies with acute COVID-19.

The J gene is TRBJ1-4, the V gene TRBV3-1 (or the pseudogene TRBV3-2); D gene ambiguous. This CDR3 is built from 14 residues. The V end was cut by 4 bases, the J end by 10 bases, with 16 bases between. Germline values: CDR1 LGHDT, CDR2 YNNKEL (reference sequence). This chain's CDR3 is CASSPPAGLGKLFF. As DNA, the CDR3 is TGTGCCAGCAGCCCCCCAGCAGGACTAGGAAAACTGTTTTTT.

The rearrangement uses TRBV19 and TRBJ2-1; 10 nucleotides align to TRBD1. Germline CDR1 LNHDA, CDR2 SQIVND (reference sequence). This CDR3 is built from 15 residues. Unmatched junction bases numbered 8, after V lost 6 bases and J lost 6 bases. CDR3: CASSHNGQGGNEQFF. CDR3 coding DNA: TGTGCCAGTAGCCACAACGGACAGGGGGGCAATGAGCAGTTCTTC.

The V gene is TRBV6-5, the J gene TRBJ1-1, with D perhaps TRBD1 (5 bases). V shed 10 bases and J shed 4 bases, with 16 bases lying between them. The CDR3 covers 13 residues. Germline V lookup: CDR1 MNHEY, CDR2 SVGAGI. DNA for the CDR3: TGTGCCACCGATTCCCCCGGGGGCACTGAAGCTTTCTTT. This translates into CATDSPGGTEAFF.

V gene TRBV3-1 (or the pseudogene TRBV3-2) combines with J gene TRBJ1-6; 7 positions match TRBD1. The V gene's germline CDR1 is LGHDT and CDR2 YNNKEL (reference sequence). This CDR3 contains 14 residues. V trimming: 4 bases; J trimming: 10 bases; junction bases outside the gene matches: 7. The DNA for the CDR3 is TGTGCCAGCAGCCGATCAGGGGGGAGGTCACCCCTCCACTTT. Translated, it gives CASSRSGGRSPLHF.

The J gene is TRBJ2-7, the V gene TRBV30; D possibly corresponds to TRBD2 (6 bases). Germline-derived CDR1 and CDR2 are GTSNPN and SVGIG (reference sequence). The CDR3 is made up of 14 amino acids. V was trimmed by 6 bases and J by 0 bases, leaving 15 bases between them. The CDR3 DNA is TGTGCCTGCCCCCGCCCCGGGAGCTCCTACGAGCAGTACTTC. Translating it yields CACPRPGSSYEQYF.

The rearrangement joins TRBV30 to TRBJ2-7; 12 bases match TRBD1. Looked up from germline, CDR1 is GTSNPN and CDR2 is SVGIG (reference sequence). V gave up 2 bases and J gave up 7 bases; unmatched junction bases: 12. There are 16 residues in the CDR3. The DNA of the CDR3 is TGTGCCTGGAGTAAAGGAGCGGGACAGGGGGCGCGTGAGCAGTACTTC. This sequence encodes CAWSKGAGQGAREQYF.

J is TRBJ2-7 and V is TRBV10-3; 9 nucleotides match TRBD1. CDR1 is ENHRY, CDR2 SYGVKD, per germline. The CDR3 is made up of 14 amino acids. Losses at the gene ends were 3 bases for V and 6 bases for J; bases not matched to a gene: 6. CDR3 region: CAISDPGQGGEQYV. CDR3 DNA: TGTGCCATCAGTGACCCGGGACAGGGCGGCGAGCAGTACGTC.

CDR3 region: CASSLDVLAGGMGTQYF. The CDR3 region has the DNA TGTGCCAGCAGCTTAGACGTACTAGCGGGAGGGATGGGTACGCAGTATTTT. This chain connects TRBV7-6 to TRBJ2-3, with 13 bases that match TRBD2. Germline trimming cut 1 base from V and 8 bases from J; bases unmatched to any gene: 9. Germline CDR1 reads SGHVS; CDR2 reads FNYEAQ. This CDR3 contains 17 residues.

The chain links TRBV7-6 to TRBJ1-6; TRBD1 might be the D (6 bases). Per the germline V gene, CDR1 is SGHVS and CDR2 is FNYEAQ. The CDR3 spans 13 residues. Trimming took 6 bases from V and 10 from J, leaving 13 bases between them. In DNA form, the CDR3 reads TGTGCCAGCAGGGAACAGGGTGGATCACCCCTCCACTTT. It translates to CASREQGGSPLHF. The complete variable domain, with remaining parts taken from reference TRBV7-6 and TRBJ1-6, reads GAGVSQSPRYKVTKRGQDVALRCDPISGHVSLYWYRQALGQGPEFLTYFNYEAQQDKSGLPNDRFSAERPEGSISTLTIQRTEQRDSAMYRCASREQGGSPLHFGNGTRLTVT.

The V gene is TRBV3-1 (or the pseudogene TRBV3-2), the J gene TRBJ2-5; the match to TRBD1 covers 7 bases. Per the germline V gene, CDR1 is LGHDT and CDR2 is YNNKEL (reference sequence). CDR3 length: 15 residues. V lost 0 bases, J lost 4 bases, and 5 bases stayed unmatched. The CDR3 is CASSQEGGRGETQYF. The CDR3 DNA follows: TGTGCCAGCAGCCAAGAAGGGGGCCGGGGAGAGACCCAGTACTTC.

J is TRBJ2-7 and V is TRBV5-4; 8 positions agree with TRBD1. After removal of 9 bases from V and 5 bases from J, the junction contained 10 bases not matched to a gene. The CDR3 covers 13 residues. Germline values: CDR1 SGHNT, CDR2 YYREEE (reference sequence). The CDR3 nucleotides read TGTGCCACGACACAGGACAGGGCCCACGAGCAGTACTTC. Residues: CATTQDRAHEQYF.

The J gene is TRBJ2-1, the V gene TRBV7-7; 9 bases fit TRBD1. Losses at the gene ends were 5 bases for V and 6 bases for J; bases not matched to a gene: 8. The CDR3 sequence is 15 residues long. Germline CDR1 SSHAT, CDR2 FNYEAQ (reference sequence). The CDR3: CASSRTGVEGNEQFF. In DNA, the CDR3 is TGTGCCAGCAGCCGGACAGGGGTCGAGGGCAATGAGCAGTTCTTC.

This clone has only a few counts. The V gene is TRBV24-1, the J gene TRBJ2-7, with D maybe TRBD2 (5 bases). This CDR3 contains 14 residues. CDR1 is KGHDR and CDR2 is SFDVKD in the germline V gene. V gave up 9 bases and J gave up 2 bases, with 16 bases separating them. CDR3 in amino acids: CATSSSRGTYEQYF. The CDR3 region has the DNA TGTGCCACCTCTAGCTCTAGAGGGACCTACGAGCAGTACTTC.

The chain employs TRBV3-1 (or the pseudogene TRBV3-2) and TRBJ2-3; the D is unclear. V dropped 4 bases and J dropped 6 bases, with 8 bases sitting between them. Germline V CDR1 and CDR2: LGHDT, YNNKEL (reference sequence). CDR3 length: 12 residues. The DNA for the CDR3 is TGTGCCAGCAGCCGCGCCGGGGATACGCAGTATTTT. This sequence encodes CASSRAGDTQYF.

The chain combines TRBV2 with TRBJ1-2; no reliable D call. The CDR3 runs to 13 residues. Trimming took 6 bases from V and 1 from J, leaving 9 bases between them. Germline CDR1 and CDR2: SNHLY and FYNNEI. The CDR3 coding sequence is TGTGCCAGCAGCTTATCAGATAACTATGGCTACACCTTC. Translation gives CASSLSDNYGYTF. Full variable domain (outside the CDR3, taken from reference TRBV2 and TRBJ1-2): EPEVTQTPSHQVTQMGQEVILRCVPISNHLYFYWYRQILGQKVEFLVSFYNNEISEKSEIFDDQFSVERPDGSNFTLKIRSTKLEDSAMYFCASSLSDNYGYTFGSGTRLTVV.

The chain recombines TRBV7-2 with TRBJ2-7, with TRBD2 as a possible D gene (5 bases). Trimming took off 5 bases at V and 4 bases at J, with 15 bases between the two ends. The CDR3 extends over 14 amino acids. The germline V gene encodes CDR1 SGHTA and CDR2 FQGNSA. CDR3 amino acids: CASSPRGKGYEQYF. In DNA form, the CDR3 reads TGTGCCAGCAGCCCCCGAGGGAAAGGATACGAGCAGTACTTC.

The J gene is TRBJ2-7, the V gene TRBV7-2; TRBD1 might be the D (6 bases). Germline V gene sequence: CDR1 SGHTA, CDR2 FQGNSA. This CDR3 has 13 amino acids. The ends were cut back, 2 bases at V and 5 bases at J, with 10 bases in the middle. CDR3 sequence: CASSLNRVHEQYF. For the CDR3, the DNA is TGTGCCAGCAGCTTAAACAGGGTACACGAGCAGTACTTC.

The chain has TRBV10-3 and TRBJ2-2; 9 nucleotides match TRBD1. The V and J ends lost 3 bases and 2 bases, in that order; junction bases with no gene match: 4. Germline CDR1 ENHRY, CDR2 SYGVKD. CDR3 length: 16 amino acids. CDR3 loop: CAISERDRDNTGELFF. CDR3 bases: TGTGCCATCAGTGAAAGGGACAGGGACAACACCGGGGAGCTGTTTTTT.

This sequence joins TRBV6-5 and TRBJ1-1, with 7 bases aligning to TRBD1. The CDR3 contains 13 residues. Germline V gene lookup returns CDR1 MNHEY and CDR2 SVGAGI. J was trimmed by 8 bases and V by 9 bases; bases with no gene match: 12. The CDR3 is CASRRLGGAEAFF. The CDR3, as DNA: TGTGCCAGTCGCCGTTTAGGGGGCGCGGAAGCTTTCTTT.

V and J are TRBV5-1 and TRBJ1-1; 10 nucleotides line up with TRBD1. CDR1 is SGHRS, CDR2 YFSETQ, per germline. V shed 4 bases, J shed 0 bases, and the junction held 6 bases outside the gene matches. CDR3 length: 16 amino acids. CDR3 coding DNA: TGCGCCAGCAGCCCTAGACAGGGGGCCCTGAACACTGAAGCTTTCTTT. Its protein is CASSPRQGALNTEAFF.

This chain uses TRBV21-1 with TRBJ1-5. TRBV21-1 is a known pseudogene. The CDR3 is made up of 16 amino acids. The CDR3 region is CASSNPSGVSNQPQHF. The CDR3 DNA sequence: TGTGCCAGCAGCAACCCCTCGGGGGTCAGCAATCAGCCCCAGCATTTT.

V gene TRBV7-2 combines with J gene TRBJ1-6; a weak D match, TRBD1 (6 bases). Germline CDR1 reads SGHTA; CDR2 reads FQGNSA. Trimming removed 1 base from V and 4 bases from J, with 14 bases in between. The CDR3 extends over 17 amino acids. The CDR3 here is CASSLVAGQTYNSPLHF. The CDR3 region has the DNA TGTGCCAGCAGCTTAGTTGCAGGACAGACTTATAATTCACCCCTCCACTTT.

The chain joins TRBV15 to TRBJ1-4, with 7 bases aligning to TRBD1. V dropped 8 bases and J dropped 7; count of bases not matched to a gene: 4. Germline V gives CDR1 LNHNV, CDR2 YYDKDF (reference sequence). The length of the CDR3 is 12 residues. CDR3 region: CATLGGSEKLFF. Here the CDR3 DNA reads TGTGCCACCTTAGGGGGCTCTGAAAAACTGTTTTTT.

V and J are TRBV10-1 and TRBJ2-3; the D gene is possibly TRBD2 (5 bases). The CDR3 sequence is 14 residues long. With 4 bases removed from V and 0 bases from J, the gap between germline ends came to 8 bases. CDR1 WNHNN and CDR2 SYGVQD come from the germline V gene (reference sequence). Written as DNA, the CDR3 is TGCGCCAGCAGTGGGGGAGTCAGCACAGATACGCAGTATTTT. This codes for CASSGGVSTDTQYF.

The chain employs TRBV7-2 and TRBJ1-1; 7 bases fit TRBD1. Per germline, CDR1 SGHTA and CDR2 FQGNSA. This CDR3 comprises 13 residues. The trim removed 5 bases at V and 5 bases at J, leaving 5 bases unmatched. CDR3 protein: CASSVRQGTEAFF. In DNA form, the CDR3 reads TGTGCCAGCAGCGTCAGACAGGGAACTGAAGCTTTCTTT.

This rearrangement joins TRBV19 to TRBJ2-2; 11 bases line up with TRBD1. This CDR3 region has 15 residues. The V gene's germline CDR1 is LNHDA and CDR2 SQIVND (reference sequence). V was pared by 7 bases and J by 5 bases, with 6 bases of the junction left unmatched. Here the CDR3 DNA reads TGTGCCAGTACCTCCGGGACAGGGGGGACCGGGGAGCTGTTTTTT. Amino acid sequence: CASTSGTGGTGELFF. Using reference TRBV19 and TRBJ2-2 for the parts outside the CDR3, the full variable domain is DGGITQSPKYLFRKEGQNVTLSCEQNLNHDAMYWYRQDPGQGLRLIYYSQIVNDFQKGDIAEGYSVSREKKESFPLTVTSAQKNPTAFYLCASTSGTGGTGELFFGEGSRLTVL.